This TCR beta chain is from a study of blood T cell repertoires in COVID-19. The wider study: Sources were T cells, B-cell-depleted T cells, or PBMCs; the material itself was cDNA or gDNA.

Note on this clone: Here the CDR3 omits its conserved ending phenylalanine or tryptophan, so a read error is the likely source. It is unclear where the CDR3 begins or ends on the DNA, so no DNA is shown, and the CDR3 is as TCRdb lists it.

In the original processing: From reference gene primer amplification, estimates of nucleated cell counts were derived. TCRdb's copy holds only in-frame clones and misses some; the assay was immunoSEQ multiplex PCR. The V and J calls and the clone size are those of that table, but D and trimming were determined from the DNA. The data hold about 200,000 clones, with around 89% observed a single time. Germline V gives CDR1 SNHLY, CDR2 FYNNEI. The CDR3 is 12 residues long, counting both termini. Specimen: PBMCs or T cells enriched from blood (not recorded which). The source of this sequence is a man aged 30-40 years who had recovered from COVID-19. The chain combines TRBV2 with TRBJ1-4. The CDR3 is CASSESGRRPEI.